This T cell receptor beta chain was captured in a study of blood T cells in healthy people across ages. Study results and limitations: The lack of PBMC sorting stopped any conclusive naive versus antigen-experienced comparison.

Sample donors were healthy Caucasian individuals that came from Russia, aged roughly 6 to 90. Peripheral blood was drawn, ten milliliters per donor. Together with a sample-barcoded 5' primer, a J-beta primer mix was included in a second PCR lasting roughly 6 to 12 cycles. TCRdb reprocessed the 5' RACE reads via MiXCR and lists one record per CDR3 protein. The sample records roughly 1.6 million distinct CDR3 sequences, 30% to 40% being singletons. Worth noting for this clonotype: Its matching antigen is unknown.

The J segment lost 9 bases and the V segment lost 3 bases, leaving 6 bases of the junction unmatched. CDR1 MGHRA and CDR2 YSYEKL come from the germline V gene. CDR3 length equals 15 residues. The rearrangement joins TRBV4-1 to TRBJ1-6; 9 bases fit TRBD1. The source is a woman aged 30 to 39 in good health. Sequencing used blood. The CDR3: CASSHPGTGRSPLHF. CDR3 in DNA: TGCGCCAGCAGCCACCCCGGGACAGGGCGTTCACCCCTCCACTTT.